This T cell receptor (beta chain) was obtained from a study of blood T cell repertoires in COVID-19. V lost 4 bases, J lost 0 bases, and 13 bases lay in between. This CDR3 spans 15 amino acids. Germline V lookup: CDR1 LNHDA, CDR2 SQIVND (reference sequence). The method was immunoSEQ multiplex PCR; TCRdb's version includes in-frame clones alone and lacks a portion of them. This table holds approximately 240,000 clones, roughly 84% found once. What was sequenced was peripheral blood. The TCR comes from a middle-aged man who had recovered from COVID-19. The rearrangement uses TRBV19 and TRBJ2-7; TRBD2 is a possible D gene (5 bases). CDR3: CASSTDYDFSYEQYF. As DNA, the CDR3 is TGTGCCAGTAGTACCGACTACGATTTCTCCTACGAGCAGTACTTC.